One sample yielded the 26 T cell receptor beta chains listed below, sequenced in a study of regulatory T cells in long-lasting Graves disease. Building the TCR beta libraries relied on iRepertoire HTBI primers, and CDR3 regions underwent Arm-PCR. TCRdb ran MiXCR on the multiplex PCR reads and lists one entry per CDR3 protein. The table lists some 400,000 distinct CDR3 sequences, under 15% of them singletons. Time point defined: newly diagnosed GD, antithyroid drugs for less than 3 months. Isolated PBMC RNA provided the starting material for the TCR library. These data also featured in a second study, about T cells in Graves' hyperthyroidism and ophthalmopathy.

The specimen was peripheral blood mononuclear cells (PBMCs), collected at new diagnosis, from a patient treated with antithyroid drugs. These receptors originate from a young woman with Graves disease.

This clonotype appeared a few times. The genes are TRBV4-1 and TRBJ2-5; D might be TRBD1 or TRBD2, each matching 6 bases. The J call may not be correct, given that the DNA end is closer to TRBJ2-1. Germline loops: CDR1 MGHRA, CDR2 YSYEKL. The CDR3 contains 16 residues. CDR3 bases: TGCGCCAGCAGCCCTCCTTGGAGGGGGAGACGCAATGAGCAGTTCTTC. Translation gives CASSPPWRGRRNEQFF.

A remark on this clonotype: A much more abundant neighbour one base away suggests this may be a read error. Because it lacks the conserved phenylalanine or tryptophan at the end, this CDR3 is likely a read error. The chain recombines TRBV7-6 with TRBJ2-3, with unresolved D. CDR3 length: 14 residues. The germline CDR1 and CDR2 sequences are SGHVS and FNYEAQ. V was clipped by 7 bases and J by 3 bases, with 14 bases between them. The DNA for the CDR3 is TGTGCCAGCACCTTGAGCTTGGGGACAGATACGCAGTATTCT. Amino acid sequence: CASTLSLGTDTQYS.

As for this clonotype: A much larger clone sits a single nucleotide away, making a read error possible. The CDR3 loop is CAGSLSGGIGELFF. The CDR3 coding sequence is TGTGCCGGCAGTTTGTCAGGGGGCATCGGGGAGCTGTTTTTT. The chain combines TRBV6-5 with TRBJ2-2, with TRBD1 identical over 8 bases. The CDR3 contains 14 residues. CDR1 is MNHEY and CDR2 is SVGAGI in the germline V gene.

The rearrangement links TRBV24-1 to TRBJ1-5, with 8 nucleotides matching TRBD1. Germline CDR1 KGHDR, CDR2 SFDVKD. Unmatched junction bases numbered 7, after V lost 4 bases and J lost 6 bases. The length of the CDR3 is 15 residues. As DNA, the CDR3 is TGTGCCACCAGTGAGGCAGACAGGGGAGTTCAGCCCCAGCATTTT. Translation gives CATSEADRGVQPQHF.

The CDR3: CASSINLGQEAFF. DNA of the CDR3: TGTGCCAGTAGTATAAATCTTGGGCAGGAAGCTTTCTTT. This sequence joins TRBV19 and TRBJ1-1; D unresolved. This CDR3 has 13 amino acids. CDR1 LNHDA and CDR2 SQIVND come from the germline V gene (reference sequence). Trimming took off 2 bases at V and 8 bases at J, with 12 bases between the two ends. The full variable domain, with the rest looked up from reference TRBV19 and TRBJ1-1, is DGGITQSPKYLFRKEGQNVTLSCEQNLNHDAMYWYRQDPGQGLRLIYYSQIVNDFQKGDIAEGYSVSREKKESFPLTVTSAQKNPTAFYLCASSINLGQEAFFGQGTRLTVV.

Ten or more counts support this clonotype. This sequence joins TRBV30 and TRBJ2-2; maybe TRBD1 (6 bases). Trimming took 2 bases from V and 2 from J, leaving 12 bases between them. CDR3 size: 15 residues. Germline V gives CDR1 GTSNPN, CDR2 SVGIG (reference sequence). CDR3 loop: CAWSPTGTNTGELFF. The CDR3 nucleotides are TGTGCCTGGAGTCCGACAGGAACAAACACCGGGGAGCTGTTTTTT.

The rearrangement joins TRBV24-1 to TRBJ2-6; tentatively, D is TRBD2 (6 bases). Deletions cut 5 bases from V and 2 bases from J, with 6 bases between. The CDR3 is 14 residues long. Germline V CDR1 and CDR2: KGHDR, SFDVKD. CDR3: CATSGGAGANVLTF. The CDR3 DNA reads TGTGCCACCAGTGGGGGGGCTGGGGCCAACGTCCTGACTTTC.

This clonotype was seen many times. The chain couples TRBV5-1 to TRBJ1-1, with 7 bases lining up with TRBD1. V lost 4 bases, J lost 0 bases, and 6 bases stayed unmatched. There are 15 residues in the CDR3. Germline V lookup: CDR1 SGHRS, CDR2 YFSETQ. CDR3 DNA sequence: TGCGCCAGCAGCAGAAACAGGGGAATGAACACTGAAGCTTTCTTT. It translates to CASSRNRGMNTEAFF.

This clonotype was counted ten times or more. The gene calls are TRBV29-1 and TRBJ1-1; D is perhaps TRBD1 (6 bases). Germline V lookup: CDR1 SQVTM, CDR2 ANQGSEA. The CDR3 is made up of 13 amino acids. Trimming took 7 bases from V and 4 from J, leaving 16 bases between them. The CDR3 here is CSEQQGLGTEAFF. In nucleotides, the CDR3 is TGCAGCGAACAACAGGGTCTCGGCACTGAAGCTTTCTTT.

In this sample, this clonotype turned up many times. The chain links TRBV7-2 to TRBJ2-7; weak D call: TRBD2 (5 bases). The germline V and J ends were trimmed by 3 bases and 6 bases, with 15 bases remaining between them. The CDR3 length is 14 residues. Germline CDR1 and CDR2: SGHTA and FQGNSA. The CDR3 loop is CASSFGLAVGEQYF. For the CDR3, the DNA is TGTGCCAGCAGCTTCGGTCTAGCAGTCGGCGAGCAGTACTTC. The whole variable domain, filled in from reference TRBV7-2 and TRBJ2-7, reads GAGVSQSPSNKVTEKGKDVELRCDPISGHTALYWYRQSLGQGLEFLIYFQGNSAPDKSGLPSDRFSAERTGGSVSTLTIQRTQQEDSAVYLCASSFGLAVGEQYFGPGTRLTVT.

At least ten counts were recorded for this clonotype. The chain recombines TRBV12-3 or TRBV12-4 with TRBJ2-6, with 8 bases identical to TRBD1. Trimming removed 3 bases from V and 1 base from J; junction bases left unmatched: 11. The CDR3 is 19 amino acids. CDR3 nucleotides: TGTGCCAGCAGTTTCGAATTTGGCCAGGGGGCTTCTGGGGCCAACGTCCTGACTTTC. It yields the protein CASSFEFGQGASGANVLTF.

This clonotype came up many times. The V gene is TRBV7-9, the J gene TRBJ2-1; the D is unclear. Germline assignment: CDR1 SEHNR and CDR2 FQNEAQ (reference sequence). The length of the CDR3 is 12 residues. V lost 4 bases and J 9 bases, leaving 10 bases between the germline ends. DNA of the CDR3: TGTGCCAGCAGCTCCCCTGCGCCTGAGCAGTTCTTC. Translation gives CASSSPAPEQFF.

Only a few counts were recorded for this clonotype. The CDR3 is CASSARGQLNSPLHF. The CDR3 DNA reads TGTGCCAGCAGTGCCCGCGGGCAGTTAAATTCACCCCTCCACTTT. The rearrangement joins TRBV6-4 to TRBJ1-6; D not certain. Germline CDR1 reads MRHNA; CDR2 reads SNTAGT. The CDR3 extends over 15 amino acids. The V gene lost 4 bases and the J gene lost 7 bases, with 14 bases spanning the gap.

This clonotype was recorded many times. Written as DNA, the CDR3 is TGCGCCAGCAGCCGCTACAAGGACAGAGCCGACTATGGCTACACCTTC. Amino acids: CASSRYKDRADYGYTF. The rearrangement links TRBV4-1 to TRBJ1-2, with D tentatively TRBD1 (6 bases). This CDR3 spans 16 amino acids. CDR1 MGHRA and CDR2 YSYEKL come from the germline V gene. V was trimmed by 4 bases and J by 3 bases, leaving 18 bases between them.

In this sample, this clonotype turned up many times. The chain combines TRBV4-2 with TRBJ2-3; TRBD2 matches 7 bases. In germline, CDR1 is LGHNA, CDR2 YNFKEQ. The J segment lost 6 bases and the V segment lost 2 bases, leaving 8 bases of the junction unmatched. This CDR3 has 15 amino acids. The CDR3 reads CASSQSGAAGDTQYF. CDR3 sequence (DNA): TGTGCCAGCAGCCAAAGCGGGGCAGCGGGCGATACGCAGTATTTT.

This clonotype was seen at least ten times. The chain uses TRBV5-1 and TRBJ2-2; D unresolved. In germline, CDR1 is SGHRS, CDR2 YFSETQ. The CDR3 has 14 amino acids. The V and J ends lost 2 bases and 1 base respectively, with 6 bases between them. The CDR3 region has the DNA TGCGCCAGCAGCTTAAGACAGAACACCGGGGAGCTGTTTTTT. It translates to CASSLRQNTGELFF.

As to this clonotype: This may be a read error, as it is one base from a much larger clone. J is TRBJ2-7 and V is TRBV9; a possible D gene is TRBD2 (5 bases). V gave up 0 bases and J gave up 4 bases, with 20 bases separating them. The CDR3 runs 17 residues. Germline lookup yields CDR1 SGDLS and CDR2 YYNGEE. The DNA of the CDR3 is TGTGCCAGCAGCGTAGGAGTGGGAGAGCCCTCTTCGTACGAGCAGTACTTC. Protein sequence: CASSVGVGEPSSYEQYF. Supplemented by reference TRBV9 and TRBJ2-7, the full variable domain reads DSGVTQTPKHLITATGQRVTLRCSPRSGDLSVYWYQQSLDQGLQFLIQYYNGEERAKGNILERFSAQQFPDLHSELNLSSLELGDSALYFCASSVGVGEPSSYEQYFGPGTRLTVT.

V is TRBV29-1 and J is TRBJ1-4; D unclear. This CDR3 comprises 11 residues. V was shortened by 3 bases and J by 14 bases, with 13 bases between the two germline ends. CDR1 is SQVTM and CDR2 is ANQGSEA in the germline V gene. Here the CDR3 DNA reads TGCAGCGTTGAGTTAGAGGGCGGGCTGTTTTTT. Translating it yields CSVELEGGLFF.

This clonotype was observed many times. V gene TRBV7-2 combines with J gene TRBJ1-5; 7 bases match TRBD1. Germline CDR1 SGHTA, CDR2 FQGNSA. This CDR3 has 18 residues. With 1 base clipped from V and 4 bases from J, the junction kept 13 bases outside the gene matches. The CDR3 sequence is CASSLVGGGGNVNQPQHF. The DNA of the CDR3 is TGTGCCAGCAGCTTAGTAGGAGGAGGGGGCAATGTAAATCAGCCCCAGCATTTT.

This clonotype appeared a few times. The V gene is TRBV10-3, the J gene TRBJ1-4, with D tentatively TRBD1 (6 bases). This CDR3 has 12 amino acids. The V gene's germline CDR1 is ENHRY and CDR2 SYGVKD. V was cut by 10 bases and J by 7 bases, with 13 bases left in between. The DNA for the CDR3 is TGTGCCACATCAGGGGAAGGTGAAAAACTGTTTTTT. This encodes CATSGEGEKLFF.

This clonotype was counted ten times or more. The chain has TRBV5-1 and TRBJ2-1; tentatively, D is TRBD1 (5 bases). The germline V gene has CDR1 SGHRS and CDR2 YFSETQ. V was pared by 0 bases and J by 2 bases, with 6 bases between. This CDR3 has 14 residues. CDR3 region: CASSLGRAYNEQFF. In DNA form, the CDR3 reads TGCGCCAGCAGCTTGGGCAGGGCCTACAATGAGCAGTTCTTC.

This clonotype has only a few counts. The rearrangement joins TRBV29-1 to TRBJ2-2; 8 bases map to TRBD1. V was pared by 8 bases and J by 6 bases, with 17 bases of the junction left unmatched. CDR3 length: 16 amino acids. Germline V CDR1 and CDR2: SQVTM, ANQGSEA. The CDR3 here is CSPWTGRHLGSGELFF. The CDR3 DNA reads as TGCAGCCCCTGGACAGGGAGACATCTGGGGTCCGGGGAGCTGTTTTTT.

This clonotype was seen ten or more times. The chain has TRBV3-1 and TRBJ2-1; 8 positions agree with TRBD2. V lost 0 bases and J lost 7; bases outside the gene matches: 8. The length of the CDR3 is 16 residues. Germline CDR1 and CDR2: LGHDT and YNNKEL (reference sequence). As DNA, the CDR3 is TGTGCCAGCAGCCAAGATCGCGACGGGAGGGGGAATGAGCAGTTCTTC. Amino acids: CASSQDRDGRGNEQFF.

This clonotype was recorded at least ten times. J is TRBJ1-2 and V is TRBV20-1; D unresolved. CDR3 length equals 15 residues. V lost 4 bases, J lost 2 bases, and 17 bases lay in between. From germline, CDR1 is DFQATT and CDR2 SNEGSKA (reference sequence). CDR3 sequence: CSATRETRLNYGYTF. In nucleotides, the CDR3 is TGCAGTGCTACTAGAGAGACACGGTTAAACTATGGCTACACCTTC.

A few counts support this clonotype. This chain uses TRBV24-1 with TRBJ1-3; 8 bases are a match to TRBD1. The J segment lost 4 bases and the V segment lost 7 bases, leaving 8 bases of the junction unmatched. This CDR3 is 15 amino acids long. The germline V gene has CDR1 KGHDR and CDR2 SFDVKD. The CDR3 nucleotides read TGTGCCACCAGCGAAGGGCAGGGGGCCGGAAACACCATATATTTT. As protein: CATSEGQGAGNTIYF.

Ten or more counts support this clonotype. The CDR3 coding sequence is TGTGCCAGCAGTGAAGTGGGGGTTGCGCAAGAGACCCAGTACTTC. Amino acid sequence: CASSEVGVAQETQYF. This chain links TRBV2 with TRBJ2-5; D may be TRBD1 or TRBD2 (5 bases each). CDR3 length: 15 residues. V was shortened by 1 base and J by 2 bases, with 11 bases between the two germline ends. Germline V gives CDR1 SNHLY, CDR2 FYNNEI.